A single sample is the source of the 13 T cell receptor beta chains below, sequenced in a study of Graves' ophthalmopathy and Graves' hyperthyroidism. RNA transcripts served as template for amplifying TCR beta CDR3 sequences. An initial RT-PCR round employing HTBI primers preceded a second-round multiplex PCR. TCRdb reprocessed the multiplex PCR reads with MiXCR, giving one entry per CDR3 protein. The top ten hold around 40% of the sample, which has 650,000 to 900,000 distinct CDR3 sequences, 40% seen once. The specimen was peripheral blood. These receptors all come from an adult man with Graves' ophthalmopathy.

The chain carries TRBV7-2 and TRBJ2-7; D gene ambiguous. This CDR3 has 12 residues. V lost 5 bases and J lost 7, with 12 bases in between. In germline, CDR1 is SGHTA, CDR2 FQGNSA. CDR3 DNA sequence: TGTGCCAGCAGCCGTCGTGGCACAGAGCAGTACTTC. Amino acid sequence: CASSRRGTEQYF. The full variable domain, with the rest looked up from reference TRBV7-2 and TRBJ2-7, is GAGVSQSPSNKVTEKGKDVELRCDPISGHTALYWYRQSLGQGLEFLIYFQGNSAPDKSGLPSDRFSAERTGGSVSTLTIQRTQQEDSAVYLCASSRRGTEQYFGPGTRLTVT.

Regarding this clonotype: This may arise from a read error, as a much more abundant clone is one base away. This rearrangement joins TRBV10-3 to TRBJ2-2; D uncertain. CDR3 size: 13 residues. V gave up 3 bases and J gave up 3 bases, with 5 bases separating them. Germline V gives CDR1 ENHRY, CDR2 SYGVKD. The CDR3 here is CAISDRDTGELFF. The CDR3 nucleotides read TGTGCCATCAGTGATAGGGACACCGGGGAGCTGTTTTTT.

Note on this clonotype: One end of the junction is discordant with germline, which a read error may explain. The V gene is TRBV7-6, the J gene TRBJ2-5; maybe TRBD1 (5 bases). Germline assignment: CDR1 SGHVS and CDR2 FNYEAQ. CDR3 size: 16 residues. The CDR3 is CASSLATGAPQETQYF. In nucleotides, the CDR3 is TGTGCCAGCAGTTTAGCAACAGGAGCCCCCCAAGAGACCCAGTACTTC.

This chain connects TRBV25-1 to TRBJ2-2; no reliable D call. CDR3 length: 16 residues. Germline values: CDR1 MGHDK, CDR2 SYGVNS. Trimming removed 7 bases at V and 1 base at J, with 16 bases between. As DNA, the CDR3 is TGTGCCAGCACCACTGGGTCATTAGGGAACACCGGGGAGCTGTTTTTT. It encodes CASTTGSLGNTGELFF.

The rearrangement joins TRBV7-2 to TRBJ2-5; maybe TRBD2 (6 bases). TRBJ2-7 matches the DNA end more closely, so the J call is doubtful. The CDR3 has 15 residues. Per germline, CDR1 SGHTA and CDR2 FQGNSA. CDR3 DNA: TGTGCCAGCAGCTTGGACCCGGGACTGATTTACGAGCAGTACTTC. This codes for CASSLDPGLIYEQYF.

V is TRBV20-1 and J is TRBJ2-5; either TRBD1 or TRBD2 may supply D (5 bases each). This CDR3 region has 15 residues. Per germline, CDR1 DFQATT and CDR2 SNEGSKA (reference sequence). V was trimmed by 5 bases and J by 1 base, leaving 17 bases between them. The CDR3 protein is CSAPEDGTGQETQYF. For the CDR3, the DNA is TGCAGTGCTCCAGAGGACGGGACGGGCCAAGAGACCCAGTACTTC.

This chain connects TRBV19 to TRBJ2-2; maybe TRBD2 (5 bases). CDR3 length: 16 residues. The V gene's germline CDR1 is LNHDA and CDR2 SQIVND (reference sequence). Trimming shortened V by 0 bases and J by 5 bases, and 13 bases separated the two germline ends. For the CDR3, the DNA is TGTGCCAGTAGTATAGATTCGCGGGTTTGGACCGGGGAGCTGTTTTTT. This translates into CASSIDSRVWTGELFF.

As to this clonotype: Germline is not matched at one junction end, which may reflect a read error. The chain combines TRBV24-1 with TRBJ1-5, with 8 bases that match TRBD1. This CDR3 spans 17 amino acids. In germline, CDR1 is KGHDR, CDR2 SFDVKD. The CDR3 protein is CASSHTGTGLSNQPQHF. For the CDR3, the DNA is TGTGCCAGCAGTCACACCGGGACAGGTTTAAGCAATCAGCCCCAGCATTTT.

With respect to this clonotype: Since a much larger clone is just one base distant, this may be a read error. Without the conserved terminal phenylalanine or tryptophan, this CDR3 likely stems from a read error. The chain couples TRBV29-1 to TRBJ1-1; maybe TRBD1 (5 bases). CDR3 length: 12 residues. Trimming stripped 3 bases from V and 8 bases from J, with 13 bases between. Germline lookup yields CDR1 SQVTM and CDR2 ANQGSEA. The CDR3 DNA sequence: TGCAGCGTTGAGGGGACCCGCCAAGAAGCTTTCCTT. This sequence encodes CSVEGTRQEAFL.

V is TRBV20-1 and J is TRBJ2-5; 9 bases are shared with TRBD2. Trimming removed 3 bases from V and 7 bases from J; junction bases left unmatched: 12. Germline V gene data show CDR1 as DFQATT and CDR2 as SNEGSKA (reference sequence). The CDR3 length is 15 residues. The CDR3 region is CSARIGREGLGTQYF. CDR3 DNA sequence: TGCAGTGCTAGGATTGGGCGGGAGGGCCTGGGGACCCAGTACTTC.

This clonotype was found many times. V and J are TRBV7-8 and TRBJ1-1, with TRBD1 as a possible D gene (5 bases). Trimming removed 1 base from V and 1 base from J, with 10 bases in between. The CDR3 is 15 amino acids. CDR1 and CDR2 from the germline V gene are SGHVS and FQNEAQ. CDR3 sequence reads: CASSLVSQGNTEAFF. Here the CDR3 DNA reads TGTGCCAGCAGCTTAGTTAGCCAGGGGAACACTGAAGCTTTCTTT. Full variable domain (missing parts from reference TRBV7-8 and TRBJ1-1): GAGVSQSPRYKVAKRGQDVALRCDPISGHVSLFWYQQALGQGPEFLTYFQNEAQLDKSGLPSDRFFAERPEGSVSTLKIQRTQQEDSAVYLCASSLVSQGNTEAFFGQGTRLTVV.

The chain combines TRBV9 with TRBJ1-1, with 7 positions matching TRBD1. V was clipped by 3 bases and J by 5 bases; unmatched bases: 10. The CDR3 loop spans 15 amino acids. Germline values: CDR1 SGDLS, CDR2 YYNGEE. The CDR3 is CASSALKTGWTEAFF. DNA for the CDR3: TGTGCCAGCAGCGCCCTAAAGACAGGGTGGACTGAAGCTTTCTTT.

This clonotype was recorded a few times. The J gene is TRBJ2-6, the V gene TRBV12-3 or TRBV12-4; a possible D gene is TRBD1 (6 bases). The V end lost 4 bases, the J end lost 4 bases, and 17 bases lay between the germline ends. CDR3 length: 17 residues. The CDR3 nucleotides read TGTGCCAGCAGTTACCATTTTACAGGGTCCGGGGCCAACGTCCTGACTTTC. Translating gives CASSYHFTGSGANVLTF.